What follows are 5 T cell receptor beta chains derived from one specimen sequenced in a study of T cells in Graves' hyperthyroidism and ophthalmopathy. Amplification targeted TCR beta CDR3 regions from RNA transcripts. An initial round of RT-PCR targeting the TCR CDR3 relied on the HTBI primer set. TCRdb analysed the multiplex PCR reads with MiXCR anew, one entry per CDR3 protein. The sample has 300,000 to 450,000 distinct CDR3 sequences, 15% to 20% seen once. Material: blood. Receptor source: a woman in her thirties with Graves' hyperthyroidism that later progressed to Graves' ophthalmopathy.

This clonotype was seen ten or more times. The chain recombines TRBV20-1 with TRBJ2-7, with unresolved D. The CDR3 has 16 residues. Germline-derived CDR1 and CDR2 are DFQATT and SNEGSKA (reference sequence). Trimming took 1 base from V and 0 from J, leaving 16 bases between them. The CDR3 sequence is CSARGSALRLSYEQYF. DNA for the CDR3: TGCAGTGCTAGAGGGTCGGCACTCCGACTCTCCTACGAGCAGTACTTC.

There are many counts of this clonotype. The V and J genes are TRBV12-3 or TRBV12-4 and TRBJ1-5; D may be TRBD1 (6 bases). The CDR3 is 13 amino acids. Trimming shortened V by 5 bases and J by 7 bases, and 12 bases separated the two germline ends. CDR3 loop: CASSKDSQQPQHF. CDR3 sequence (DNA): TGTGCCAGCAGTAAGGACAGTCAACAGCCCCAGCATTTT.

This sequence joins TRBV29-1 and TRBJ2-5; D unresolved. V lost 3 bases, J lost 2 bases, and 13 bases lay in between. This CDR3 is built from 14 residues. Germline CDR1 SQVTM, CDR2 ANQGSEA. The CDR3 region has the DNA TGCAGCGTTGATCCCTTCCCGGCTCAAGAGACCCAGTACTTC. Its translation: CSVDPFPAQETQYF.

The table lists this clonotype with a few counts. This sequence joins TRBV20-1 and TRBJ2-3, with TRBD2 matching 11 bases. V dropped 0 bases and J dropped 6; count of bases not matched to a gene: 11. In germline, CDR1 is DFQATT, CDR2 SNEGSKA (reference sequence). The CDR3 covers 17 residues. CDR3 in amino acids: CSARDRFSGRAPDTQYF. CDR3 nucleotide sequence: TGCAGTGCTAGAGACCGGTTTAGCGGGAGGGCCCCGGATACGCAGTATTTT.

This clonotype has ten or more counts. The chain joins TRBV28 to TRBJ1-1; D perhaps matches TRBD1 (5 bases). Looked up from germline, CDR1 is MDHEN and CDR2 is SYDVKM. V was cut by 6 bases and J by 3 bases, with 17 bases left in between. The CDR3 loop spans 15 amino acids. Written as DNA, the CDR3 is TGTGCCAGCAGCACGGGGGGGGAATTAGACACTGAAGCTTTCTTT. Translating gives CASSTGGELDTEAFF.